One and the same sample provided the 20 T cell receptor beta chains below, sequenced in a study of shared clonotypes between healthy human individuals. Data came from immunoSEQ multiplex PCR; TCRdb stores just in-frame clones and leaves some out. Of around 620,000 clones in the sample, approximately 95% were seen once. Terminally differentiated effector memory CD45RA+ cells were left out of the naive CD8 fraction, which was CD45RO-negative and positively selected for CCR7. The sequenced sample consisted of naive CD8+ T cells sorted from blood. The receptors were sampled from a woman in her twenties or thirties in good health.

The chain has TRBV4-1 and TRBJ2-7; 10 bases are shared with TRBD2. This CDR3 comprises 18 residues. The trim removed 2 bases at V and 1 base at J, leaving 11 bases unmatched. CDR1 is MGHRA and CDR2 is YSYEKL in the germline V gene. CDR3 sequence: CASSQLVSLAGVSYEQYF. The CDR3 region has the DNA TGCGCCAGCAGCCAACTTGTCTCGCTAGCGGGAGTGTCCTACGAGCAGTACTTC.

V usage is TRBV10-3 and J usage is TRBJ2-7, with D perhaps given as TRBD1 or TRBD2 (6 bases each). Germline V gene data show CDR1 as ENHRY and CDR2 as SYGVKD. This CDR3 spans 20 amino acids. The germline V and J ends were trimmed by 0 bases and 4 bases, with 28 bases remaining between them. CDR3 coding DNA: TGTGCCATCAGTGAGTCGAGGGGGGACATAGGGGCGGGCAACCCTTACGAGCAGTACTTC. It codes for CAISESRGDIGAGNPYEQYF.

CDR3 in amino acids: CSVEKGNTGELFF. The CDR3 DNA is TGCAGCGTTGAAAAGGGGAACACCGGGGAGCTGTTTTTT. The gene calls are TRBV29-1 and TRBJ2-2; D remains unclear. There are 13 residues in the CDR3. CDR1 is SQVTM, CDR2 ANQGSEA, per germline. Trimming left V 2 bases short and J 1 base short, with 5 bases between.

The CDR3 sequence: CASSDGKLFF. The CDR3 DNA follows: TGTGCCAGCAGTGACGGAAAACTGTTTTTT. This chain uses TRBV2 with TRBJ1-4; D not resolved. Germline V gene sequence: CDR1 SNHLY, CDR2 FYNNEI. Trimming removed 3 bases at V and 10 bases at J, with 3 bases between. The CDR3 length is 10 residues.

The chain has TRBV27 and TRBJ1-2, with unresolved D. CDR3 size: 13 residues. Germline CDR1 MNHEY, CDR2 SMNVEV (reference sequence). Trimming removed 8 bases at V and 3 bases at J, with 13 bases between. The CDR3 nucleotides read TGTGCCAGCTCCTTTCCCGGGGACTATGGCTACACCTTC. Its protein product is CASSFPGDYGYTF.

This chain joins TRBV6-6 and TRBJ2-7; 8 nucleotides agree with TRBD1. V lost 5 bases to trimming and J lost 4 bases; unmatched junction nucleotides: 7. The CDR3 has 14 residues. Germline V gene lookup returns CDR1 MNHNY and CDR2 SVGAGI (reference sequence). CDR3 sequence: CASSQTGGGYEQYF. The CDR3 DNA reads TGTGCCAGCAGTCAAACAGGGGGTGGTTACGAGCAGTACTTC.

V gene TRBV5-1 combines with J gene TRBJ2-6, with D perhaps given as TRBD1 or TRBD2 (6 bases each). Germline V gives CDR1 SGHRS, CDR2 YFSETQ. This CDR3 is 15 amino acids long. Trimming took 4 bases from V and 4 from J, leaving 12 bases between them. The CDR3: CASSLGGGGANVLTF. Written as DNA, the CDR3 is TGCGCCAGCAGCCTAGGGGGAGGAGGGGCCAACGTCCTGACTTTC.

The V gene is TRBV19, the J gene TRBJ2-1; D might be TRBD1 (6 bases). Germline CDR1 reads LNHDA; CDR2 reads SQIVND (reference sequence). V was clipped by 6 bases and J by 1 base, with 13 bases between them. The CDR3 has 15 residues. CDR3 in DNA: TGTGCCAGTAGCCCACAGGGAAGTTCCTACAATGAGCAGTTCTTC. Its translation: CASSPQGSSYNEQFF. Complete variable domain (other parts from reference TRBV19 and TRBJ2-1): DGGITQSPKYLFRKEGQNVTLSCEQNLNHDAMYWYRQDPGQGLRLIYYSQIVNDFQKGDIAEGYSVSREKKESFPLTVTSAQKNPTAFYLCASSPQGSSYNEQFFGPGTRLTVL.

This chain joins TRBV27 and TRBJ2-7, with 15 bases fitting TRBD2. The CDR3 length is 18 residues. V lost 6 bases and J lost 5; bases outside the gene matches: 14. Per the germline V gene, CDR1 is MNHEY and CDR2 is SMNVEV (reference sequence). The CDR3 DNA reads as TGTGCCAGCAGCGCCCTTCCGGGACTAGCGGGAGGATTCCACGAGCAGTACTTC. This codes for CASSALPGLAGGFHEQYF.

CDR3 loop: CASSPGQGFTYGYTF. CDR3 DNA sequence: TGTGCCAGTAGTCCCGGACAGGGTTTTACCTATGGCTACACCTTC. The chain joins TRBV19 to TRBJ1-2, with 8 bases aligning to TRBD1. CDR1 LNHDA and CDR2 SQIVND come from the germline V gene (reference sequence). This CDR3 region has 15 residues. The ends lost 5 bases at V and 4 bases at J; junction bases unmatched: 9.

V is TRBV9 and J is TRBJ2-5; tentatively, D is TRBD1 (5 bases). Per the germline V gene, CDR1 is SGDLS and CDR2 is YYNGEE. The V gene lost 0 bases and the J gene lost 1 base, with 7 bases spanning the gap. This CDR3 is built from 14 residues. As DNA, the CDR3 is TGTGCCAGCAGCGTAGGACAGATCCAAGAGACCCAGTACTTC. Its protein is CASSVGQIQETQYF.

The chain uses TRBV19 and TRBJ2-5, with 10 bases fitting TRBD1. The end of the DNA fits TRBJ2-7 better, so the J call may be wrong. The CDR3 totals 14 residues. The germline V gene has CDR1 LNHDA and CDR2 SQIVND (reference sequence). In nucleotides, the CDR3 is TGTGCCAGTAGTCCCTGGGACAGGGGCTACGAGCAGTACTTC. Translation: CASSPWDRGYEQYF.

The chain recombines TRBV19 with TRBJ2-7; TRBD2 aligns across 7 bases. The trim removed 5 bases at V and 2 bases at J, leaving 9 bases unmatched. CDR3 length: 15 residues. The germline gives CDR1 LNHDA, CDR2 SQIVND (reference sequence). The CDR3 reads CASSVSPSGAYEQYF. The CDR3 DNA reads TGTGCCAGTAGTGTCAGTCCTAGCGGAGCCTACGAGCAGTACTTC.

The rearrangement uses TRBV9 and TRBJ2-7; D remains unclear. Trimming left V 0 bases short and J 2 bases short, with 12 bases between. This CDR3 spans 15 amino acids. Germline loops: CDR1 SGDLS, CDR2 YYNGEE. DNA of the CDR3: TGTGCCAGCAGCGTAGGCGGCACAGAAGCCTACGAGCAGTACTTC. Its protein product is CASSVGGTEAYEQYF.

The chain has TRBV5-1 and TRBJ2-5; 10 bases align to TRBD2. Unmatched junction bases numbered 4, after V lost 0 bases and J lost 5 bases. This CDR3 contains 15 residues. The germline V gene encodes CDR1 SGHRS and CDR2 YFSETQ. The CDR3 nucleotides read TGCGCCAGCAGCTTGGCTAGCGGGAGTGATGAGACCCAGTACTTC. Residues: CASSLASGSDETQYF.

The CDR3 region has the DNA TGTGCCAGCAGCGAGGGACAGGGTTCCTACAATGAGCAGTTCTTC. This gives the protein CASSEGQGSYNEQFF. The chain links TRBV7-6 to TRBJ2-1; 9 positions match TRBD1. V dropped 5 bases and J dropped 1; count of bases not matched to a gene: 3. The CDR3 sequence is 15 residues long. Looked up from germline, CDR1 is SGHVS and CDR2 is FNYEAQ.

The chain has TRBV7-7 and TRBJ1-1; the D is unclear. This CDR3 spans 13 amino acids. Trimming took off 1 base at V and 1 base at J, with 4 bases between the two ends. The germline V gene encodes CDR1 SSHAT and CDR2 FNYEAQ (reference sequence). CDR3 in DNA: TGTGCCAGCAGCTTAGGCTCGAACACTGAAGCTTTCTTT. Translation gives CASSLGSNTEAFF.

This chain joins TRBV28 and TRBJ1-4; D possibly corresponds to TRBD1 (6 bases). Germline-derived CDR1 and CDR2 are MDHEN and SYDVKM. Trimming took 3 bases from V and 7 from J, leaving 15 bases between them. This CDR3 has 15 residues. CDR3 protein: CASSFAGGAPEKLFF. As DNA, the CDR3 is TGTGCCAGCAGTTTTGCGGGGGGCGCCCCTGAAAAACTGTTTTTT.

The chain recombines TRBV9 with TRBJ2-3; D remains unclear. The germline V gene has CDR1 SGDLS and CDR2 YYNGEE. CDR3 size: 12 residues. Deletions cut 3 bases from V and 7 bases from J, with 9 bases between. For the CDR3, the DNA is TGTGCCAGCAGCGACAACCTAAATACGCAGTATTTT. Protein sequence: CASSDNLNTQYF.

This clone was counted a single time. The rearrangement joins TRBV27 to TRBJ1-1; 7 bases are a match to TRBD1. The CDR3 runs to 13 residues. V shed 5 bases and J 4 bases; nucleotides not matched to a gene: 4. CDR1 and CDR2 (germline): MNHEY, SMNVEV (reference sequence). The CDR3 region is CASSVDRATEAFF. DNA for the CDR3: TGTGCCAGCAGTGTTGACAGGGCCACTGAAGCTTTCTTT.